This paragraph reports one T cell receptor beta chain. Original data processing: Reference gene primer amplification gave estimated nucleated cell counts. TCRdb's copy holds only in-frame clones and misses some; the assay was immunoSEQ multiplex PCR. The V and J calls and clone size are taken from that table; D and trimming were inferred from the DNA. The sample carries fewer than 250,000 clones, around 80% recorded once. The germline V gene has CDR1 MNHEY and CDR2 SVGAGI. This CDR3 region has 15 residues. V dropped 6 bases and J dropped 8 bases, with 17 bases sitting between them. This entry comes from a study of blood T cell repertoires in COVID-19. Study at large: Collection of acute and convalescent COVID-19 samples took place in the United States, Italy and Spain.

The sequenced sample was peripheral blood. The chain is built from TRBV6-5 and TRBJ1-6, with a tentative D call TRBD1 (5 bases). The TCR was taken from a woman aged 50 to 60 with acute or convalescent COVID-19. The chain's CDR3 is CASSNIGASDSPLHF. In nucleotides, the CDR3 is TGTGCCAGCAGCAATATAGGGGCCTCGGATTCACCCCTCCACTTT.